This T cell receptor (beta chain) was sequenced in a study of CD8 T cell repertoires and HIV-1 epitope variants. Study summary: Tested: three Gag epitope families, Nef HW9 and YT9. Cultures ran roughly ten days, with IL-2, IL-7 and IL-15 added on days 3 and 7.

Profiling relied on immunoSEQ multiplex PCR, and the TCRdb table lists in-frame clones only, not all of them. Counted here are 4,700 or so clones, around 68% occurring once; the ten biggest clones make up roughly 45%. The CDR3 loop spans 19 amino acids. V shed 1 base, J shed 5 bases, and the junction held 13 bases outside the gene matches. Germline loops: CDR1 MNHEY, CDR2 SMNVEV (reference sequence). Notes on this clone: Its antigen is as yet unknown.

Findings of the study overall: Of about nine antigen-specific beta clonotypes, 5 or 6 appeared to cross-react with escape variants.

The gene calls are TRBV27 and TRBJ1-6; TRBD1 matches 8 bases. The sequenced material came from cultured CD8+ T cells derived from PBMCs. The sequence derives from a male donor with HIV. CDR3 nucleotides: TGTGCCAGCAGTTTATACGGACAGGGAGTTGCCATGAATAATTCACCCCTCCACTTT. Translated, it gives CASSLYGQGVAMNNSPLHF.